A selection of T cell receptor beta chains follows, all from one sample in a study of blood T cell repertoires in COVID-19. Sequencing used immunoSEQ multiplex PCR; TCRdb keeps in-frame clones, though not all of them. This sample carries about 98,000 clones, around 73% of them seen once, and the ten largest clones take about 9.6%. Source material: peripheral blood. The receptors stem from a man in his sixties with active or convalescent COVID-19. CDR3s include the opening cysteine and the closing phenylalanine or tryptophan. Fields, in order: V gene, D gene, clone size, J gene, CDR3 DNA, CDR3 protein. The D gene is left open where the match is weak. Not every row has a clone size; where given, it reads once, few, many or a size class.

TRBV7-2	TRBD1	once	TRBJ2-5	TGTGCCAGCAGCTCCGCGGGGACAGGGGAGACCCAGTACTTC	CASSSAGTGETQYF
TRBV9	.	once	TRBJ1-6	TGTGCCAGCAGCTGGGGGGGGGACTTTAATTCACCCCTCCACTTT	CASSWGGDFNSPLHF
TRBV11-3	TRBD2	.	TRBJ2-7	TGTGCCAGCAGCTTAACTACCGGGACTAGCGTCCCCTACGAGCAGTACTTC	CASSLTTGTSVPYEQYF
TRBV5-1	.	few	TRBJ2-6	TGCGCCAGCAGCGTCGACAGTTCAGGGGCCAACGTCCTGACTTTC	CASSVDSSGANVLTF
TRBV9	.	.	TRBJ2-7	TGTGCCAGCAGCGTAGCGACATCCTCCTACGAGCAGTACTTC	CASSVATSSYEQYF
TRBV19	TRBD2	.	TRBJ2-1	TGTGCCAGTAGTATGTTGACTAGCGGGCACAATGAGCAGTTCTTC	CASSMLTSGHNEQFF
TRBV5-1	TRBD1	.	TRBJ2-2	TGCGCCAGCATCCCAACAGGGGGATGGACCGGGGAGCTGTTTTTT	CASIPTGGWTGELFF
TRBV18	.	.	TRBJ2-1	TGTGCCAGCTCACCGGGTGGGGCCAATGAGCAGTTCTTC	CASSPGGANEQFF
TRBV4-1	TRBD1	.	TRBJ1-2	TGCGCCAGCAGCCACCCGGACAGGGTAGGCTACACCTTC	CASSHPDRVGYTF
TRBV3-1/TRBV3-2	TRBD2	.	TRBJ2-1	TGTGCCAGCAGCCAAGCTAGCGGGTCCAATGAGCAGTTCTTC	CASSQASGSNEQFF
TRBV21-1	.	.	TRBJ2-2	TGTGCCACCACCCGGGGGGGGATAGCGGGAGGGCCGACCGGGGAGCTGTTTTTT	CATTRGGIAGGPTGELFF
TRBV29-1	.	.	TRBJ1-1	TGCAGCGTGGATCGACACCTGTTCGGAATGAACACTGAAGCTTTCTTT	CSVDRHLFGMNTEAFF
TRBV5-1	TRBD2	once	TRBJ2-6	TGCGCCAGCAGCTCGGGGGGACGGGGGAATTCTGGGGCCAACGTCCTGACTTTC	CASSSGGRGNSGANVLTF
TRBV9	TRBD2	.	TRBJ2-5	TGTGCCAGCAGCGCAACTCCCCGGACTAGCGGGAGGGCGCACGAGACCCAGTACTTC	CASSATPRTSGRAHETQYF
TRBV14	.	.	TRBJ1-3	TGTGCCAGCAGCCAAGTCGTAAACACCATATATTTT	CASSQVVNTIYF
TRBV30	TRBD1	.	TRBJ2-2	TGTGCCTGGAGTCCGACAGGGTACACCGGGGAGCTGTTTTTT	CAWSPTGYTGELFF
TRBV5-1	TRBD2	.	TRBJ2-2	TGCGCCAGCAGCCCTACGAGCGGGAGGCCAGCCGGGGAGCTGTTTTTT	CASSPTSGRPAGELFF
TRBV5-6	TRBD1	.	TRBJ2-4	TGTGCCAGCAGCCGACAGGGTTTTCAGAGCATTCAGTACTTC	CASSRQGFQSIQYF
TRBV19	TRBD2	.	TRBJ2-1	TGTGCCAGTAAGACCACCCGAAGACTAGCGGGAACCTACAATGAGCAGTTCTTC	CASKTTRRLAGTYNEQFF
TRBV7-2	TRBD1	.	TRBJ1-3	TGTGCCAGCAGCCGGGACAGGGACTCCGGAAACACCATATATTTT	CASSRDRDSGNTIYF
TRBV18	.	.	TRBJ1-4	TGTGCCAGCTCACCGTCGTCCCTTGCAACTAATGAAAAACTGTTTTTT	CASSPSSLATNEKLFF
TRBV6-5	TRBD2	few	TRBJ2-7	TGTGCCGCCACTAAGAATAGCGGGTCCTACAGGGAGCAGTACTTC	CAATKNSGSYREQYF
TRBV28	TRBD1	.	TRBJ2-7	TGTGCCAGCAGTACTCACAGGGGGAGGCTCTACGAGCAGTACTTC	CASSTHRGRLYEQYF
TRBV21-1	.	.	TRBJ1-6	TGTGCCAGCAGCAAAGACAGGTCCTATAATTCACCCCTCCACTTT	CASSKDRSYNSPLHF
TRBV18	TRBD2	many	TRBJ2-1	TGTGCCAGCTCACCGGGGAGCGGGAGGGCCAATGAGCAGTTCTTC	CASSPGSGRANEQFF
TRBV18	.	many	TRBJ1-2	TGTGCCAGCTCACCACGCCCTAGACGGGGCTACACCTTC	CASSPRPRRGYTF
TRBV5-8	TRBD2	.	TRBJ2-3	TGTGCCAGCAGCTCCGGACTAGCGCTACATGCGCCCACAGATACGCAGTATTTT	CASSSGLALHAPTDTQYF
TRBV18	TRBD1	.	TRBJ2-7	TGTGCCAGCTCACTCCGGGACAGGGCCCCCGAGCAGTACTTC	CASSLRDRAPEQYF
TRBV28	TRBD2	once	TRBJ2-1	TGTGCCAGCAGTTCCAGCGGGAGCTCCTACAATGAGCAGTTCTTC	CASSSSGSSYNEQFF
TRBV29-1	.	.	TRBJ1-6	TGCAGCGACCCATACAGGGCTGAGTGGGGTTCACCCCTCCACTTT	CSDPYRAEWGSPLHF
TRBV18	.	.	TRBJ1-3	TGTGCCAGCTCACCGTTGGCAGGGAAAGCAGGAAACACCATATATTTT	CASSPLAGKAGNTIYF
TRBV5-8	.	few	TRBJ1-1	TGTGCCAGCAGCTTCGATGGAGGAACCATGAACACTGAAGCTTTCTTT	CASSFDGGTMNTEAFF
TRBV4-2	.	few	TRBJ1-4	TGTGCCAGCAGCCAAGCCCTTTGGGGAGAACTGTTTTTT	CASSQALWGELFF
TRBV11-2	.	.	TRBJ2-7	TGTGCCAGCAGCTTAGTGTCCAGGGTTGGTGAGCAGTACTTC	CASSLVSRVGEQYF
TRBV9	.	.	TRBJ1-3	TGTGCCAGCAGTGGACCGGGGACAATCTCTGGAAACACCATATATTTT	CASSGPGTISGNTIYF
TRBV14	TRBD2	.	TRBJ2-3	TGTGCCAGCAGCCTTCCCGGACTAGCGAACACAGATACGCAGTATTTT	CASSLPGLANTDTQYF
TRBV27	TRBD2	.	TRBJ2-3	TGTGCCAGCAGCCGGGGACTAGCGGTCAACACAGATACGCAGTATTTT	CASSRGLAVNTDTQYF
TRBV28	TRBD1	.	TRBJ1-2	TGTGCCAGCAGTTTATTCGGGACAGGGGGCGATTTCAGCTATGGCTACACCTTC	CASSLFGTGGDFSYGYTF
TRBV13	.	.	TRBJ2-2	TGTGCCAGCAGCTTAGGAGCCGCGGCCAGGGTGGTCGGGGAGCTGTTTTTT	CASSLGAAARVVGELFF
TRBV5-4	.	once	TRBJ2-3	TGTGCCAGCAGTCAGGGCCCTTTTGATACGCAGTATTTT	CASSQGPFDTQYF